These 31 T cell receptor beta chains came from one sample sequenced in a study of blood T cell repertoires in COVID-19. The repertoire was sequenced with immunoSEQ multiplex PCR; TCRdb's copy has only in-frame clones and lacks some. The data contain 200,000 to 300,000 clones, about 89% of them seen just once; the ten biggest clones take up 1.5% to 2%. The sample was peripheral blood. All receptors derive from a woman in her sixties or seventies who had recovered from COVID-19.

Of note for this clone: At one of its ends the junction is not consistent with the germline gene, which may arise from a read error. The rearrangement links TRBV7-7 to TRBJ2-7; 7 bases line up with TRBD2. The V gene's germline CDR1 is SSHAT and CDR2 FNYEAQ (reference sequence). The CDR3 is 15 amino acids. The CDR3 DNA sequence: TGTGCTAGCAGCTTAAGGTCGGGGGGTTTCTACGAGCAGTACTTC. The encoded protein is CASSLRSGGFYEQYF.

The chain has TRBV28 and TRBJ2-3; D gene ambiguous. V lost 6 bases, J lost 4 bases, and 14 bases lay in between. The germline gives CDR1 MDHEN, CDR2 SYDVKM. This CDR3 comprises 14 residues. In DNA form, the CDR3 reads TGTGCCAGCAGCCCCCCTTCGGTGCCAGATACGCAGTATTTT. This sequence encodes CASSPPSVPDTQYF.

The genes are TRBV5-8 and TRBJ2-7; D is perhaps TRBD1 (6 bases). This CDR3 has 12 residues. CDR1 is SGHTS and CDR2 is YDEGEE in the germline V gene. V gave up 4 bases and J gave up 4 bases, with 9 bases separating them. CDR3 DNA sequence: TGTGCCAGCAGCCCGAGGGGGTACGAGCAGTACTTC. Protein sequence: CASSPRGYEQYF.

The rearrangement links TRBV10-3 to TRBJ1-5; TRBD1 might be the D (5 bases). With 1 base removed from V and 5 bases from J, the gap between germline ends came to 6 bases. Per the germline V gene, CDR1 is ENHRY and CDR2 is SYGVKD. The CDR3 consists of 13 residues. The CDR3 sequence: CAISEWGDQPQHF. Here the CDR3 DNA reads TGTGCCATCAGTGAGTGGGGGGATCAGCCCCAGCATTTT.

The chain employs TRBV6-5 and TRBJ1-2; TRBD1 is a possible D gene (5 bases). There are 13 residues in the CDR3. The germline V and J ends were trimmed by 6 bases and 2 bases, with 10 bases remaining between them. Per germline, CDR1 MNHEY and CDR2 SVGAGI. The CDR3 coding sequence is TGTGCCAGCAGCCAGGGTGGGAACTATGGCTACACCTTC. Its translation: CASSQGGNYGYTF.

In DNA, the CDR3 is TGTGCCAGCAGGACCCCTGGAGAGGCCCAGGGTGAGCAGTTCTTC. It codes for CASRTPGEAQGEQFF. The gene calls are TRBV28 and TRBJ2-1; tentatively, D is TRBD1 (5 bases). The CDR3 runs to 15 residues. V lost 6 bases and J lost 9, with 21 bases in between. CDR1 and CDR2 (germline): MDHEN, SYDVKM.

This clone has a single count. This rearrangement joins TRBV24-1 to TRBJ2-1, with D maybe TRBD2 (6 bases). This CDR3 region has 14 residues. V was trimmed by 4 bases and J by 4 bases, leaving 10 bases between them. The germline CDR1 and CDR2 sequences are KGHDR and SFDVKD. This CDR3 is CATSEWGLYNEQFF. The CDR3 DNA sequence: TGTGCCACCAGTGAATGGGGACTTTACAATGAGCAGTTCTTC.

The chain recombines TRBV10-3 with TRBJ1-1; 10 nucleotides align to TRBD1. V was clipped by 5 bases and J by 2 bases; unmatched bases: 8. The germline gives CDR1 ENHRY, CDR2 SYGVKD. The CDR3 extends over 16 amino acids. The CDR3 DNA reads as TGTGCCATCAGTCGACAGGGGGCAAATTTAAACACTGAAGCTTTCTTT. As protein: CAISRQGANLNTEAFF.

The chain recombines TRBV19 with TRBJ2-5; the D gene is possibly TRBD1 (5 bases). V shed 4 bases and J shed 6 bases, with 15 bases lying between them. CDR1 is LNHDA and CDR2 is SQIVND in the germline V gene (reference sequence). The CDR3 loop spans 14 amino acids. Written as DNA, the CDR3 is TGTGCCAGTAGTACCTCGACAGAGAAAAAGACCCAGTACTTC. Amino acid sequence: CASSTSTEKKTQYF.

The rearrangement joins TRBV5-1 to TRBJ2-1; the D is unclear. Trimming pared 0 bases from V and 5 bases from J, leaving 9 bases between. The CDR3 has 14 residues. Looked up from germline, CDR1 is SGHRS and CDR2 is YFSETQ. CDR3 region: CASSLEARNNEQFF. CDR3 sequence (DNA): TGCGCCAGCAGCTTGGAGGCTAGGAACAATGAGCAGTTCTTC.

The V gene is TRBV14, the J gene TRBJ2-7, with a tentative D call TRBD1 (6 bases). The V gene's germline CDR1 is SGHDN and CDR2 FVKESK. Trimming left V 1 base short and J 6 bases short, with 19 bases between. The CDR3 runs 16 residues. The CDR3 region is CASSQGQGPQGGEQYF. CDR3 nucleotides: TGTGCCAGCAGCCAAGGTCAGGGACCCCAAGGGGGCGAGCAGTACTTC.

This clone appeared a single time. V and J are TRBV2 and TRBJ1-5; 8 positions match TRBD1. This CDR3 is built from 17 residues. Germline trimming cut 3 bases from V and 1 base from J; bases unmatched to any gene: 8. CDR1 is SNHLY, CDR2 FYNNEI, per germline. The CDR3 nucleotides are TGTGCCAGCAGTGACGACAGGGGAGATTGGAGCAATCAGCCCCAGCATTTT. Translation gives CASSDDRGDWSNQPQHF.

The CDR3: CASSLNRDYGYTF. CDR3 DNA: TGTGCCAGCAGCTTAAACAGGGACTATGGCTACACCTTC. The genes are TRBV7-9 and TRBJ1-2; weak D call: TRBD1 (6 bases). The CDR3 runs to 13 residues. CDR1 and CDR2 from the germline V gene are SEHNR and FQNEAQ (reference sequence). V was cut by 2 bases and J by 3 bases, with 7 bases left in between.

The chain couples TRBV27 to TRBJ2-7, with D perhaps TRBD2 (8 bases). The ends were cut back, 6 bases at V and 5 bases at J, with 17 bases in the middle. The CDR3 is 14 amino acids. Germline assignment: CDR1 MNHEY and CDR2 SMNVEV (reference sequence). The CDR3 sequence is CASRERGRGDEQYF. CDR3 bases: TGTGCCAGCAGGGAAAGGGGGCGGGGGGACGAGCAGTACTTC.

A few counts support this clone. This chain uses TRBV27 with TRBJ2-1, with D possibly being TRBD2 (6 bases). CDR1 is MNHEY, CDR2 SMNVEV, per germline (reference sequence). V lost 1 base and J lost 0, with 10 bases in between. CDR3 size: 16 residues. The CDR3 sequence: CASSLLGTDSYNEQFF. The CDR3 DNA reads TGTGCCAGCAGTTTATTGGGGACTGACTCCTACAATGAGCAGTTCTTC.

This sequence joins TRBV5-4 and TRBJ2-5; 8 nucleotides line up with TRBD2. J was trimmed by 5 bases and V by 1 base; bases with no gene match: 10. This CDR3 region has 16 residues. Germline V lookup: CDR1 SGHNT, CDR2 YYREEE (reference sequence). The CDR3 spells CASSLLSGGPGETQYF. In nucleotides, the CDR3 is TGTGCCAGCAGCTTGCTAAGCGGGGGCCCTGGTGAGACCCAGTACTTC.

V is TRBV10-3 and J is TRBJ1-5; possible D gene TRBD1, 5 bases. The germline CDR1 and CDR2 sequences are ENHRY and SYGVKD. V was pared by 8 bases and J by 7 bases, with 18 bases between. This CDR3 spans 14 amino acids. The CDR3 is CAIGRGPETQPQHF. The CDR3 coding sequence is TGTGCCATCGGTAGGGGTCCCGAAACCCAGCCCCAGCATTTT.

This chain links TRBV7-2 with TRBJ1-6; D gene ambiguous. The germline V and J ends were trimmed by 2 bases and 7 bases, with 9 bases remaining between them. From germline, CDR1 is SGHTA and CDR2 FQGNSA. CDR3 length: 14 amino acids. The CDR3 DNA reads as TGTGCCAGCAGCTTATTGCAGGCCAATTCACCCCTCCACTTT. It translates to CASSLLQANSPLHF. The full variable domain, completed using reference TRBV7-2 and TRBJ1-6, is GAGVSQSPSNKVTEKGKDVELRCDPISGHTALYWYRQSLGQGLEFLIYFQGNSAPDKSGLPSDRFSAERTGGSVSTLTIQRTQQEDSAVYLCASSLLQANSPLHFGNGTRLTVT.

V is TRBV14 and J is TRBJ1-2; 9 bases match TRBD1. This CDR3 has 15 amino acids. Germline values: CDR1 SGHDN, CDR2 FVKESK. J lost 8 bases, V lost 6 bases, and 13 bases had no gene match. The DNA of the CDR3 is TGTGCCAGCAGTACTTGGGGGACAGGGTCTGGAGGCTACACCTTC. The encoded protein is CASSTWGTGSGGYTF. The full variable domain, completed using reference TRBV14 and TRBJ1-2, is EAGVTQFPSHSVIEKGQTVTLRCDPISGHDNLYWYRRVMGKEIKFLLHFVKESKQDESGMPNNRFLAERTGGTYSTLKVQPAELEDSGVYFCASSTWGTGSGGYTFGSGTRLTVV.

The chain is built from TRBV18 and TRBJ1-1, with a tentative D call TRBD1 (6 bases). Deletions cut 3 bases from V and 4 bases from J, with 18 bases between. The germline gives CDR1 KGHSH, CDR2 LQKENI. This CDR3 contains 16 residues. The CDR3 loop is CASSPLSQGVSTEAFF. CDR3 coding DNA: TGTGCCAGCTCACCCCTGTCACAGGGCGTGAGCACTGAAGCTTTCTTT. The variable domain in full, with the rest retrieved from reference TRBV18 and TRBJ1-1, is NAGVMQNPRHLVRRRGQEARLRCSPMKGHSHVYWYRQLPEEGLKFMVYLQKENIIDESGMPKERFSAEFPKEGPSILRIQQVVRGDSAAYFCASSPLSQGVSTEAFFGQGTRLTVV.

The rearrangement joins TRBV3-1 (or the pseudogene TRBV3-2) to TRBJ1-3; D uncertain. The V end lost 0 bases, the J end lost 0 bases, and 6 bases lay between the germline ends. Germline values: CDR1 LGHDT, CDR2 YNNKEL (reference sequence). The CDR3 has 15 amino acids. Here the CDR3 reads CASSQDRNSGNTIYF. The CDR3 DNA is TGTGCCAGCAGCCAAGACAGAAACTCTGGAAACACCATATATTTT.

The chain couples TRBV28 to TRBJ1-2; TRBD1 matches at 7 bases. The ends lost 6 bases at V and 7 bases at J; junction bases unmatched: 11. CDR3 length: 14 residues. Germline V gene lookup returns CDR1 MDHEN and CDR2 SYDVKM. DNA for the CDR3: TGTGCCAGCAGAGGCCGTCCGACAGGGCTTGGCTACACCTTC. It encodes CASRGRPTGLGYTF.

This clone was found once. The gene calls are TRBV28 and TRBJ2-2; 8 bases align to TRBD1. The CDR3 is made up of 15 amino acids. Germline V gene lookup returns CDR1 MDHEN and CDR2 SYDVKM. V lost 5 bases, J lost 4 bases, and 6 bases stayed unmatched. Here the CDR3 reads CASSGWTGSTGELFF. CDR3 coding DNA: TGTGCCAGCAGTGGGTGGACAGGGTCCACCGGGGAGCTGTTTTTT.

This rearrangement joins TRBV9 to TRBJ2-2; D is unresolved. The germline V and J ends were trimmed by 4 bases and 6 bases, with 13 bases remaining between them. This CDR3 is 14 amino acids long. CDR1 and CDR2 (germline): SGDLS, YYNGEE. CDR3 coding DNA: TGTGCCAGCAGCCCCAGTTTCTTTTCCGGGGAGCTGTTTTTT. Encoded protein: CASSPSFFSGELFF.

This chain links TRBV5-4 with TRBJ1-2; the match to TRBD1 covers 9 bases. V gave up 4 bases and J gave up 5 bases; unmatched junction bases: 12. Germline loops: CDR1 SGHNT, CDR2 YYREEE (reference sequence). This CDR3 has 16 residues. The CDR3 DNA is TGTGCCAGCAGCCCGACACCCACCGACAGGGGGTATGGCTACACCTTC. This encodes CASSPTPTDRGYGYTF.

The gene calls are TRBV28 and TRBJ2-1; the match to TRBD2 covers 13 bases. The CDR3 totals 15 residues. Germline loops: CDR1 MDHEN, CDR2 SYDVKM. V was pared by 2 bases and J by 9 bases, with 4 bases of the junction left unmatched. The CDR3 loop is CASSLPGLAGAEQFF. The CDR3 DNA reads TGTGCCAGCAGTTTACCAGGACTAGCGGGGGCTGAGCAGTTCTTC.

The J gene is TRBJ1-1, the V gene TRBV6-6; no definite D call. Germline V lookup: CDR1 MNHNY, CDR2 SVGAGI (reference sequence). The CDR3 totals 15 residues. Deletions cut 0 bases from V and 0 bases from J, with 8 bases between. Here the CDR3 DNA reads TGTGCCAGCAGTTACTCGTATCAGGTGAACACTGAAGCTTTCTTT. It codes for CASSYSYQVNTEAFF.

The chain recombines TRBV6-2 or TRBV6-3 with TRBJ1-2; D not resolved. From germline, CDR1 is MNHEY and CDR2 SVGEGT. CDR3 length equals 14 residues. The V and J ends lost 2 bases and 2 bases respectively, with 9 bases between them. CDR3: CASSYLDSNYGYTF. CDR3 nucleotide sequence: TGTGCCAGCAGTTACCTAGATTCCAACTATGGCTACACCTTC.

The CDR3 loop is CASSQDLGAVQGELFF. The CDR3 DNA reads TGTGCCAGCAGCCAAGATCTGGGGGCCGTTCAAGGAGAACTGTTTTTT. V and J are TRBV14 and TRBJ1-4; D might be TRBD1 (6 bases). V gave up 0 bases and J gave up 12 bases, with 20 bases separating them. The CDR3 spans 16 residues. The germline V gene encodes CDR1 SGHDN and CDR2 FVKESK. Full variable domain (outside the CDR3, taken from reference TRBV14 and TRBJ1-4): EAGVTQFPSHSVIEKGQTVTLRCDPISGHDNLYWYRRVMGKEIKFLLHFVKESKQDESGMPNNRFLAERTGGTYSTLKVQPAELEDSGVYFCASSQDLGAVQGELFFGSGTQLSVL.

The chain combines TRBV19 with TRBJ1-5; perhaps TRBD1 as D (5 bases). V was pared by 4 bases and J by 1 base, with 11 bases between. The CDR3 length is 15 residues. Germline loops: CDR1 LNHDA, CDR2 SQIVND (reference sequence). This CDR3 reads CASSRQGWSNQPQHF. CDR3 nucleotide sequence: TGTGCCAGTAGTAGGCAGGGTTGGAGCAATCAGCCCCAGCATTTT.

The rearrangement uses TRBV11-2 and TRBJ1-3; D remains unclear. The CDR3 extends over 14 amino acids. V was shortened by 5 bases and J by 2 bases, with 10 bases between the two germline ends. The germline CDR1 and CDR2 sequences are SGHAT and FQNNGV. The CDR3 protein is CASSRNSAGNTIYF. CDR3 nucleotide sequence: TGTGCCAGCAGCCGTAACAGTGCTGGAAACACCATATATTTT. Full variable domain (missing parts from reference TRBV11-2 and TRBJ1-3): EAGVAQSPRYKIIEKRQSVAFWCNPISGHATLYWYQQILGQGPKLLIQFQNNGVVDDSQLPKDRFSAERLKGVDSTLKIQPAKLEDSAVYLCASSRNSAGNTIYFGEGSWLTVV.